This T cell receptor beta chain was recorded in a study of blood T cell repertoires in COVID-19. Data came from immunoSEQ multiplex PCR; TCRdb stores just in-frame clones and leaves some out. The repertoire holds 150,000 to 200,000 clones, with 80% to 85% as singletons. This CDR3 comprises 16 residues. V shed 1 base and J 2 bases; nucleotides not matched to a gene: 3. The V gene's germline CDR1 is SGHNT and CDR2 YENEEA. The table lists this clone with a count of one. The chain recombines TRBV11-3 with TRBJ2-2, with 8 bases fitting TRBD2. Material for sequencing was peripheral blood. The source is a human donor with acute or convalescent COVID-19. The donor label of this sample is uncertain. CDR3 protein: CASSLVAGFNTGELFF. In nucleotides, the CDR3 is TGTGCCAGCAGCTTAGTAGCGGGGTTCAACACCGGGGAGCTGTTTTTT.